Included here is one T cell receptor (beta chain) sequence, with context. The data originate from a study of blood T cell repertoires in COVID-19. The wider study: COVID-19 samples, acute and convalescent, were from the United States, Italy and Spain. Nucleic acid was either cDNA or gDNA, and it came from T cells, B-cell-depleted T cells, or PBMCs.

Germline V gene data show CDR1 as SGDLS and CDR2 as YYNGEE. The CDR3 spans 13 residues. Between the trimmed V and J ends, which lost 0 bases and 7 bases, there was a span of 10 bases. Original methodology: Estimation of nucleated cell counts was performed using reference gene primer amplification. The assay was immunoSEQ multiplex PCR, and TCRdb's table has in-frame clones only and misses some. D and trimming come from the DNA, and the V and J calls and clone size come from that table. The table shows some 14,000 clones, with 73% occurring only once. Material for sequencing was peripheral blood. The sequence came from a boy aged 2 to 10 with active or convalescent COVID-19. The chain carries TRBV9 and TRBJ1-2; D ambiguous. The CDR3 DNA sequence: TGTGCCAGCAGCGTAGGGGGAGTCGGTGGCTACACCTTC. It yields the protein CASSVGGVGGYTF. The full variable domain, its missing parts supplied by reference TRBV9 and TRBJ1-2, is DSGVTQTPKHLITATGQRVTLRCSPRSGDLSVYWYQQSLDQGLQFLIQYYNGEERAKGNILERFSAQQFPDLHSELNLSSLELGDSALYFCASSVGGVGGYTFGSGTRLTVV.